The 25 T cell receptor beta chains given below trace back to one sample, sequenced in a study of T cell repertoires in cytomegalovirus infection. TCRdb analysed the reads with MiXCR anew, one entry per CDR3 protein. The sample has about 320,000 distinct CDR3 sequences, roughly 9.5% seen once. Sequencing was carried out using PBMCs. The receptors derive from a human donor in good health (CMV status not recorded). Some clones in this sample may be carry-over from other donors' samples.

This clonotype was observed a few times. V gene TRBV27 combines with J gene TRBJ1-4; TRBD1 matches at 9 bases. The germline V gene has CDR1 MNHEY and CDR2 SMNVEV (reference sequence). CDR3 length equals 16 residues. The trim removed 5 bases at V and 8 bases at J, leaving 12 bases unmatched. The CDR3 DNA reads as TGTGCCAGCAGTATCAATACAGGGGGCGCCGGGGAAAAACTGTTTTTT. It is translated as CASSINTGGAGEKLFF. The entire variable domain, with the rest obtained from reference TRBV27 and TRBJ1-4, is as follows: EAQVTQNPRYLITVTGKKLTVTCSQNMNHEYMSWYRQDPGLGLRQIYYSMNVEVTDKGDVPEGYKVSRKEKRNFPLILESPSPNQTSLYFCASSINTGGAGEKLFFGSGTQLSVL.

This clonotype was detected a few times. This chain links TRBV6-6 with TRBJ2-1, with 8 nucleotides matching TRBD2. The trim removed 2 bases at V and 3 bases at J, leaving 3 bases unmatched. Germline V lookup: CDR1 MNHNY, CDR2 SVGAGI (reference sequence). The CDR3 length is 15 residues. This CDR3 reads CASSYSRGGYNEQFF. The CDR3 DNA is TGTGCCAGCAGTTACAGTCGGGGGGGCTACAATGAGCAGTTCTTC.

This clonotype was detected a few times. The V call is TRBV18, the J call TRBJ1-2; 7 nucleotides align to TRBD1. This CDR3 comprises 14 residues. The germline CDR1 and CDR2 sequences are KGHSH and LQKENI. V lost 6 bases and J lost 8; bases outside the gene matches: 12. CDR3 loop: CASSRDSVVVGYTF. The CDR3 nucleotides read TGTGCCAGCTCCCGGGACAGCGTCGTTGTCGGCTACACCTTC.

This clonotype was seen a few times. This chain uses TRBV27 with TRBJ2-5, with a tentative D call TRBD2 (5 bases). Germline assignment: CDR1 MNHEY and CDR2 SMNVEV (reference sequence). Trimming took off 6 bases at V and 2 bases at J, with 16 bases between the two ends. The CDR3 has 15 residues. CDR3 region: CASRTGFVSQETQYF. In DNA, the CDR3 is TGTGCCAGCAGAACGGGGTTTGTCTCGCAAGAGACCCAGTACTTC.

This clonotype was detected ten times or more. This chain joins TRBV12-3 or TRBV12-4 and TRBJ2-7; D possibly corresponds to TRBD1 (5 bases). V was trimmed by 8 bases and J by 3 bases, leaving 11 bases between them. CDR3 size: 12 residues. The CDR3 bases are TGTGCCAGCTCTCAGGGTAACTACGAGCAGTACTTC. Its translation: CASSQGNYEQYF.

This clonotype occurred many times. J is TRBJ1-3 and V is TRBV7-2; D remains unclear. There are 17 residues in the CDR3. Trimming left V 4 bases short and J 4 bases short, with 20 bases between. CDR1 is SGHTA and CDR2 is FQGNSA in the germline V gene. The DNA of the CDR3 is TGTGCCAGCAGCTCGCACCCGAATAGGGCCGGAGGAAACACCATATATTTT. Translation: CASSSHPNRAGGNTIYF.

On this clonotype: Since a much larger clone is just one base distant, this may be a read error. J is TRBJ2-1 and V is TRBV15; no definite D call. The CDR3 is 15 residues long. The germline V gene encodes CDR1 LNHNV and CDR2 YYDKDF (reference sequence). Trimming stripped 1 base from V and 3 bases from J, with 10 bases between. CDR3 in amino acids: CATSRVRADYNEQFF. The CDR3 DNA reads TGTGCCACCAGCAGAGTCCGAGCCGACTACAATGAGCAGTTCTTC.

The chain joins TRBV7-2 to TRBJ1-5; 7 bases agree with TRBD1. Germline V lookup: CDR1 SGHTA, CDR2 FQGNSA. This CDR3 is built from 15 residues. V gave up 2 bases and J gave up 7 bases; unmatched junction bases: 8. The CDR3 spells CASSLSSTGKQPQHF. The DNA of the CDR3 is TGTGCCAGCAGCTTATCCTCGACAGGGAAGCAGCCCCAGCATTTT.

A few counts support this clonotype. V gene TRBV29-1 combines with J gene TRBJ2-1; D is ambiguous. The ends were cut back, 1 base at V and 11 bases at J, with 15 bases in the middle. CDR3 length: 13 residues. The germline V gene encodes CDR1 SQVTM and CDR2 ANQGSEA. In nucleotides, the CDR3 is TGCAGCGTTGAAGCGTCTGAGCTAGGGAAGCAGTTCTTC. Amino acids: CSVEASELGKQFF.

The chain is built from TRBV7-2 and TRBJ2-1; 9 bases line up with TRBD1. The CDR3 is 15 amino acids. V was pared by 2 bases and J by 5 bases, with 4 bases of the junction left unmatched. In germline, CDR1 is SGHTA, CDR2 FQGNSA. The CDR3: CASSLSQGANNEQFF. CDR3 coding DNA: TGTGCCAGCAGCTTATCACAGGGGGCAAACAATGAGCAGTTCTTC.

The chain is built from TRBV28 and TRBJ2-2; no definite D call. The CDR3 is 15 amino acids. The germline CDR1 and CDR2 sequences are MDHEN and SYDVKM. The ends were cut back, 10 bases at V and 0 bases at J, with 15 bases in the middle. The CDR3 sequence is CAISHLTPNTGELFF. DNA of the CDR3: TGTGCCATCAGCCACTTGACACCGAACACCGGGGAGCTGTTTTTT.

The sample holds a few counts of this clonotype. The chain employs TRBV28 and TRBJ1-5; D unclear. The CDR3 runs 13 residues. Between the trimmed V and J ends, which lost 7 bases and 5 bases, there was a span of 12 bases. CDR1 is MDHEN, CDR2 SYDVKM, per germline. The CDR3 coding sequence is TGTGCCAGCAAGGCCGCCATAGATCAGCCCCAGCATTTT. Translating gives CASKAAIDQPQHF.

As for this clonotype: A single base separates this from a much larger clone, so it may be a read error. V and J are TRBV15 and TRBJ1-1, with a weak D call TRBD1 (5 bases). The CDR3 consists of 14 residues. Germline-derived CDR1 and CDR2 are LNHNV and YYDKDF (reference sequence). Written as DNA, the CDR3 is TGTGCCACCAGCAGGGCAGGGAGGTTCGGTGAAACTTTCTTT. This encodes CATSRAGRFGETFF.

The V call is TRBV12-3 or TRBV12-4, the J call TRBJ1-1; 10 bases are shared with TRBD1. With V trimmed by 7 bases and J by 5 bases, 16 bases remained unmatched. This CDR3 region has 17 residues. The DNA of the CDR3 is TGTGCCAGCAACTCCCGCCCGGGACAGGGGTTGGTGACTGAAGCTTTCTTT. Protein: CASNSRPGQGLVTEAFF.

The table lists this clonotype with many counts. One junction end does not reproduce the germline sequence, and a read error may be involved. The chain links TRBV7-9 to TRBJ2-1; D might be TRBD2 (6 bases). CDR1 SEHNR and CDR2 FQNEAQ come from the germline V gene (reference sequence). The CDR3 spans 13 residues. The CDR3 here is CASSLPSGPGGAF. The CDR3 DNA is TGTGCCAGCAGCCTACCCTCCGGGCCGGGCGGGGCCTTC. The entire variable domain, with the rest obtained from reference TRBV7-9 and TRBJ2-1, is as follows: DTGVSQNPRHKITKRGQNVTFRCDPISEHNRLYWYRQTLGQGPEFLTYFQNEAQLEKSRLLSDRFSAERPKGSFSTLEIQRTEQGDSAMYLCASSLPSGPGGAFGPGTRLTVL.

V usage is TRBV12-3 or TRBV12-4 and J usage is TRBJ2-3; D is unresolved. This CDR3 is built from 15 residues. The V gene lost 6 bases and the J gene lost 0 bases, with 13 bases spanning the gap. The CDR3 coding sequence is TGTGCCAGCAGCCCCCCCCGACCTAGCACAGATACGCAGTATTTT. It yields the protein CASSPPRPSTDTQYF.

The chain carries TRBV7-8 and TRBJ2-3; D might be TRBD1 (6 bases). V lost 5 bases and J lost 4, with 16 bases in between. The CDR3 consists of 15 residues. Germline loops: CDR1 SGHVS, CDR2 FQNEAQ. The CDR3 protein is CASSQNRARADTQYF. As DNA, the CDR3 is TGTGCCAGCAGCCAAAACAGGGCCCGGGCAGATACGCAGTATTTT.

This clonotype was detected a few times. The gene calls are TRBV6-6 and TRBJ2-6, with D possibly being TRBD2 (7 bases). Germline lookup yields CDR1 MNHNY and CDR2 SVGAGI (reference sequence). The CDR3 covers 16 residues. V was clipped by 5 bases and J by 2 bases, with 13 bases between them. The CDR3 sequence: CASSIRGGAGANVLTF. The CDR3 DNA reads TGTGCCAGCAGTATCCGAGGGGGGGCTGGGGCCAACGTCCTGACTTTC.

This clonotype was recorded many times. The chain uses TRBV20-1 and TRBJ1-4; D not certain. CDR3 length: 14 residues. With 0 bases removed from V and 5 bases from J, the gap between germline ends came to 10 bases. Germline V CDR1 and CDR2: DFQATT, SNEGSKA (reference sequence). CDR3 DNA: TGCAGTGCTAGAGATCTAAAGACAAATGAAAAACTGTTTTTT. This gives the protein CSARDLKTNEKLFF.

In this sample, this clonotype turned up many times. As DNA, the CDR3 is TGTGCCAGCAGCCTCCGGACAGGACATAGCAATCAGCCCCAGCATTTT. This translates into CASSLRTGHSNQPQHF. This rearrangement joins TRBV28 to TRBJ1-5; 7 positions agree with TRBD1. The CDR3 has 16 residues. J gave up 0 bases and V 6 bases, and 8 bases lay outside the gene matches. CDR1 is MDHEN and CDR2 is SYDVKM in the germline V gene.

The sample holds many counts of this clonotype. J is TRBJ1-2 and V is TRBV7-2; D perhaps matches TRBD1 (5 bases). Trimming took 8 bases from V and 5 from J, leaving 18 bases between them. This CDR3 is 14 amino acids long. CDR1 and CDR2 from the germline V gene are SGHTA and FQGNSA. CDR3 protein: CASRGTDAPYGYTF. The CDR3 DNA follows: TGTGCCAGCCGGGGGACTGACGCCCCATATGGCTACACCTTC.

This clonotype has just a few counts. In DNA form, the CDR3 reads TGTGCCAGCAGTGGGATTTTGGCAGATACGCAGTATTTT. It translates to CASSGILADTQYF. V and J are TRBV2 and TRBJ2-3; D is unclear. There are 13 residues in the CDR3. Trimming took 4 bases from V and 4 from J, leaving 9 bases between them. CDR1 is SNHLY, CDR2 FYNNEI, per germline.

The chain is built from TRBV4-2 and TRBJ1-5; D gene uncertain. Germline values: CDR1 LGHNA, CDR2 YNFKEQ. Trimming stripped 4 bases from V and 9 bases from J, with 16 bases between. The CDR3 extends over 14 amino acids. This CDR3 is CASSPEESTGPQHF. CDR3 sequence (DNA): TGTGCCAGCAGCCCAGAGGAGAGCACGGGGCCCCAGCATTTT.

In this sample, this clonotype turned up a few times. This chain uses TRBV7-2 with TRBJ1-1; TRBD1 matches 7 bases. J gave up 4 bases and V 7 bases, and 12 bases lay outside the gene matches. This CDR3 has 15 amino acids. Looked up from germline, CDR1 is SGHTA and CDR2 is FQGNSA. This CDR3 reads CASIPGGGLGTEAFF. DNA of the CDR3: TGTGCCAGCATTCCAGGGGGGGGCTTGGGCACTGAAGCTTTCTTT.

The V call is TRBV11-2, the J call TRBJ2-7; no reliable D call. The V and J ends lost 1 base and 5 bases respectively, with 18 bases between them. The CDR3 is 16 residues long. Germline assignment: CDR1 SGHAT and CDR2 FQNNGV. DNA for the CDR3: TGTGCCAGCAGCTTAGGATCGTGGACCTACTATAACGAGCAGTACTTC. This gives the protein CASSLGSWTYYNEQYF.